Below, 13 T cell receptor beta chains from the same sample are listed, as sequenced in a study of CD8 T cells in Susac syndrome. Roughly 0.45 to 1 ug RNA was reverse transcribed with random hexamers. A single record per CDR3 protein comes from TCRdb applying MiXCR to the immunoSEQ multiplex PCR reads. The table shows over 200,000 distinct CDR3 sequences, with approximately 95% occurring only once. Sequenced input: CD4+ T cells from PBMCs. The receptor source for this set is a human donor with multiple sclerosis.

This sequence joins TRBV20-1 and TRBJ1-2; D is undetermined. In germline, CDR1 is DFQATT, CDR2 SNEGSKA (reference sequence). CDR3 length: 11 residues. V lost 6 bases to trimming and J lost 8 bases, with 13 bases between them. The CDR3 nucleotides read TGCAGTGCCACACCGCAGTGGGGCTACACCTTC. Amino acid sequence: CSATPQWGYTF.

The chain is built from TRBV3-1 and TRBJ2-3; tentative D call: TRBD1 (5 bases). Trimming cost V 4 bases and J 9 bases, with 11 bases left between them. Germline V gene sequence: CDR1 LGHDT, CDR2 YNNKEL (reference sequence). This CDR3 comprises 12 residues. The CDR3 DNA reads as TGTGCCAGCAGCCTCGACAGACGCACGCAGTATTTT. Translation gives CASSLDRRTQYF.

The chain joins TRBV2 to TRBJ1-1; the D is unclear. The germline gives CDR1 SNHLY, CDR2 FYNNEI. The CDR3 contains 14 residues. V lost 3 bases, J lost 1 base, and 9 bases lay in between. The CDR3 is CASSEVGRNTEAFF. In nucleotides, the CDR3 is TGTGCCAGCAGTGAGGTCGGGCGGAACACTGAAGCTTTCTTT.

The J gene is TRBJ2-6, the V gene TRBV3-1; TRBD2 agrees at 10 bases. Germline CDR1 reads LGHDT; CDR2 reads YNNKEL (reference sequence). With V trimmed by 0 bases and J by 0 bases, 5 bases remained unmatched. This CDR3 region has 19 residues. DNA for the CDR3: TGTGCCAGCAGCCAAGATTTCCCTAGCGGGGGCTCTGGGGCCAACGTCCTGACTTTC. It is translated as CASSQDFPSGGSGANVLTF.

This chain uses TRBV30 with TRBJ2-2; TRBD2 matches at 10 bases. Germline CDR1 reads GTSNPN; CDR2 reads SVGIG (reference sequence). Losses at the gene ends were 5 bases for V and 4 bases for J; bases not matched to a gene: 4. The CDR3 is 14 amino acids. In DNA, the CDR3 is TGTGCCTGGGGTAGCGGGGGGACCACCGGGGAGCTGTTTTTT. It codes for CAWGSGGTTGELFF. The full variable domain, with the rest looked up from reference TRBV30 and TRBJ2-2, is SQTIHQWPATLVQPVGSPLSLECTVEGTSNPNLYWYRQAAGRGLQLLFYSVGIGQISSEVPQNLSASRPQDRQFILSSKKLLLSDSGFYLCAWGSGGTTGELFFGEGSRLTVL.

CDR3 in DNA: TGTGCCAGCTCCCAGTCCTTGAACACTGAAGCTTTCTTT. Its protein product is CASSQSLNTEAFF. J is TRBJ1-1 and V is TRBV7-9; D gene uncertain. This CDR3 contains 13 residues. V dropped 8 bases and J dropped 0 bases, with 10 bases sitting between them. Germline CDR1 is SEHNR and CDR2 is FQNEAQ (reference sequence). Together with reference TRBV7-9 and TRBJ1-1, the CDR3 gives the full variable domain: DTGVSQNPRHKITKRGQNVTFRCDPISEHNRLYWYRQTLGQGPEFLTYFQNEAQLEKSRLLSDRFSAERPKGSFSTLEIQRTEQGDSAMYLCASSQSLNTEAFFGQGTRLTVV.

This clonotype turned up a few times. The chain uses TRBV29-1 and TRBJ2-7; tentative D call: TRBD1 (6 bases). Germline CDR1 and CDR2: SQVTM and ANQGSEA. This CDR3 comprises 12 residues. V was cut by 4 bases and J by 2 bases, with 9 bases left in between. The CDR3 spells CSVVQGAYEQYF. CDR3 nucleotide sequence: TGCAGCGTTGTACAGGGAGCCTACGAGCAGTACTTC.

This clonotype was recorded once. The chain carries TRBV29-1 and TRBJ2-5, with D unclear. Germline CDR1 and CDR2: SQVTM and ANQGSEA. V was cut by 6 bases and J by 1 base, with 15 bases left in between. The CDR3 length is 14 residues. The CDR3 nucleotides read TGCAGCGTCCCCACGGTGCAGTCCCAAGAGACCCAGTACTTC. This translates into CSVPTVQSQETQYF.

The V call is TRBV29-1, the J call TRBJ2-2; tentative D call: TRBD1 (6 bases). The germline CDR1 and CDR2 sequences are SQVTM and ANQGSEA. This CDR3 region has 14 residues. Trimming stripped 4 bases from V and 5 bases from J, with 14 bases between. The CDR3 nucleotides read TGCAGCGTTGCCGGCAAGGGGGTGACCGGGGAGCTGTTTTTT. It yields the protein CSVAGKGVTGELFF.

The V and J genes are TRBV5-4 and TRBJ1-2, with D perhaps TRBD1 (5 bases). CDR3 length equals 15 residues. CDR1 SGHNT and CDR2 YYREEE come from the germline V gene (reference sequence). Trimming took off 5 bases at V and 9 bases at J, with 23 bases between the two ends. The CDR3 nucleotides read TGTGCCAGCAGTCCCGTGGGGGGACCCTATTCCAGCTACACCTTC. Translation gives CASSPVGGPYSSYTF. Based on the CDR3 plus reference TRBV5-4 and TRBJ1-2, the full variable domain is ETGVTQSPTHLIKTRGQQVTLRCSSQSGHNTVSWYQQALGQGPQFIFQYYREEENGRGNFPPRFSGLQFPNYSSELNVNALELDDSALYLCASSPVGGPYSSYTFGSGTRLTVV.

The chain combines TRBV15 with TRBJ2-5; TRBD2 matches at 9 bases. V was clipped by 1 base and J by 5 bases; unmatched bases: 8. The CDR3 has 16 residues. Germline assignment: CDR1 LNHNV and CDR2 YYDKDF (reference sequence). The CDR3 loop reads CATSRGLGGGAETQYF. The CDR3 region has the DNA TGTGCCACCAGCAGAGGCCTTGGCGGGGGGGCGGAGACCCAGTACTTC.

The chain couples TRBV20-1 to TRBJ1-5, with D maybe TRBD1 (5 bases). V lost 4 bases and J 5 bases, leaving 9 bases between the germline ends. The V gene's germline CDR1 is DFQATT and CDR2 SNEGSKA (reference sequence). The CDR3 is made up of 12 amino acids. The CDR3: CSANRKDQPQHF. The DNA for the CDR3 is TGCAGTGCTAACAGGAAAGATCAGCCCCAGCATTTT.

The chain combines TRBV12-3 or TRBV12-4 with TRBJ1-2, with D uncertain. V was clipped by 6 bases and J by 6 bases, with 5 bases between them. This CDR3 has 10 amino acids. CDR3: CASSFDGYTF. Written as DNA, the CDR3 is TGTGCCAGCAGCTTTGATGGCTACACCTTC.